This is a list of T cell receptor beta chains from one sample in a study of OX40 agonist ivuxolimab in advanced cancers. Clones were sequenced by immunoSEQ multiplex PCR, and TCRdb holds only the in-frame ones, with some missing. The table has under 75,000 clones, 65% to 85% seen once. The specimen comprised CD4+ or CD8+ T cells sorted from blood, sampled in a trial of the OX40 agonist ivuxolimab. The receptors were sampled from an adult with an advanced solid tumor such as melanoma, head and neck, liver or kidney cancer. Both conserved end residues are part of each CDR3. Each record gives: J gene, clone size, D gene, V gene, CDR3 length, CDR3 DNA, CDR3 protein. The D gene is left open where the match is weak. The listing skips clone size in some rows; elsewhere it reads once, few, many or a size class.

TRBJ1-2	.	.	TRBV5-1	14	TGCGCCAGCAGTTCCGGGGGGTATAACTATGGCTACACCTTC	CASSSGGYNYGYTF
TRBJ2-7	.	TRBD2	TRBV19	17	TGTGCCAGTAGTATGGGACTAGCGGGAGCTCTCGGCTACGAGCAGTACTTC	CASSMGLAGALGYEQYF
TRBJ2-3	.	TRBD2	TRBV27	14	TGTGCCAGCAGCCCCGGGACTAGCGGGAACTCGAGGTATTTT	CASSPGTSGNSRYF
TRBJ1-1	once	.	TRBV2	12	TGTGCCAGCAATCCCTTGAACACTGAAGCTTTCTTT	CASNPLNTEAFF
TRBJ1-6	.	TRBD1	TRBV11-2	17	TGTGCCAGCAGAGACCCTTACAGGGGCCCGGAAGTTTCACCCCTCCACTTT	CASRDPYRGPEVSPLHF
TRBJ1-4	once	TRBD1	TRBV5-8	17	TGTGCCAGCAGAACGGGACAGGGTTACTCAACTAATGAAAAACTGTTTTTT	CASRTGQGYSTNEKLFF
TRBJ2-1	.	.	TRBV28	15	TGTGCCAGCAGTATTCAGGGGAGCTCCTACAATGAGCAGTTCTTC	CASSIQGSSYNEQFF
TRBJ2-1	.	.	TRBV6-5	15	TGTGCCAGCACCCTTTCGTTGAGCTCCTACAATGAGCAGTTCTTC	CASTLSLSSYNEQFF
TRBJ1-5	.	.	TRBV28	13	TGTGCCAGCAGTTTATTTAGCAATCAGCCCCAGCATTTT	CASSLFSNQPQHF
TRBJ1-5	.	.	TRBV12-2	12	TGTGCAAGGAGTACGGGCGGGCAGCCCCAGCATTTT	CARSTGGQPQHF
TRBJ2-3	.	.	TRBV5-6	15	TGTGCCAGCAGCTTAGCCCTAGGGGACACAGATACGCAGTATTTT	CASSLALGDTDTQYF
TRBJ2-2	.	.	TRBV6-6	15	TGTGCCAGCAGTTATTCCTCTCAGGGTGCCGGGGAGCTGTTTTTT	CASSYSSQGAGELFF
TRBJ2-7	.	.	TRBV6-6	12	TGTGCCAGCAGTTCCTCAGGGCACGAGCAGTACTTC	CASSSSGHEQYF
TRBJ2-7	once	TRBD1	TRBV6-5	13	TGTGCCAGCAGTGGCCCCGCAGGGGGCGAGCAGTACTTC	CASSGPAGGEQYF
TRBJ2-1	.	TRBD2	TRBV5-1	16	TGCGCCAGCAGCTTGGGACTAGCGGGAGATGCAGATGAGCAGTTCTTC	CASSLGLAGDADEQFF
TRBJ1-1	.	.	TRBV30	12	TGTGCCTGGACTCGTACGAACACTGAAGCTTTCTTT	CAWTRTNTEAFF
TRBJ1-1	.	.	TRBV2	14	TGTGCCAGCAGTTGGGACGTGAGGTACACTGAAGCTTTCTTT	CASSWDVRYTEAFF
TRBJ1-5	.	.	TRBV13	16	TGTGCCAGCAGCTTTGGACAGCCCAACCAAGGTCAGCCCCAGCATTTT	CASSFGQPNQGQPQHF
TRBJ2-3	.	TRBD2	TRBV9	16	TGTGCCAGCAGCGCAGGACTAGCGGGAGAAGTAGATACGCAGTATTTT	CASSAGLAGEVDTQYF
TRBJ2-1	once	TRBD2	TRBV19	15	TGTGCCAGTAAGTCCTCCGCTAGCGGGAACAATGAGCAGTTCTTC	CASKSSASGNNEQFF
TRBJ2-5	.	.	TRBV5-1	15	TGCGCCAGCAGCTTGAGTAGCAGGGAACAAGAGACCCAGTACTTC	CASSLSSREQETQYF
TRBJ1-5	.	.	TRBV5-4	16	TGTGCCAGCAGCCCTCAGGGGCTGGGGAGCAATCAGCCCCAGCATTTT	CASSPQGLGSNQPQHF
TRBJ1-2	.	TRBD1	TRBV6-1	16	TGTGCCAGCAGTCAAGCCTTAGGACAGGGGGACTATGGCTACACCTTC	CASSQALGQGDYGYTF
TRBJ2-2	.	.	TRBV25-1	15	TGTGCCAGCAGTGTGCCGGGGGTGGGGACCGGGGAGCTGTTTTTT	CASSVPGVGTGELFF
TRBJ1-1	.	.	TRBV5-4	14	TGTGCCAGCTTCCAGGGCAGGGATGGCACTGAAGCTTTCTTT	CASFQGRDGTEAFF
TRBJ1-2	.	TRBD1	TRBV14	12	TGTGCCAGCAGCCCGGACAGGGTTGGCTACACCTTC	CASSPDRVGYTF
TRBJ1-6	once	.	TRBV5-4	17	TGTGCCAGCAGCTTTTCTAACACCGGGAGATATAATTCACCCCTCCACTTT	CASSFSNTGRYNSPLHF
TRBJ2-3	.	TRBD2	TRBV7-9	15	TGTGCCAGCAGCTCGAGCGGGGGCCCCACAGATACGCAGTATTTT	CASSSSGGPTDTQYF
TRBJ1-1	.	.	TRBV5-8	15	TGTGCCAGCAGCTTGTACGGGGGGGCACGTGCTGAAGCTTTCTTT	CASSLYGGARAEAFF
TRBJ1-5	.	.	TRBV18	13	TGTGCCAGCTCACCGGGGACCGCCAAGCCCCAGCATTTT	CASSPGTAKPQHF
TRBJ1-2	.	.	TRBV29-1	12	TGCAGCGCTCTAATCGCTAACTATGGCTACACCTTC	CSALIANYGYTF
TRBJ1-2	few	.	TRBV14	14	TGTGCCAGCAGCCAAGGTCGGGGATGGGACGGCTACACCTTC	CASSQGRGWDGYTF
TRBJ1-4	.	TRBD1	TRBV2	15	TGTGCCAGCAGTGGACGGACAGGTGCTAATGAAAAACTGTTTTTT	CASSGRTGANEKLFF
TRBJ2-7	.	.	TRBV7-3	16	TGTGCCAGCAGCTTAAACGGGGGCAGCGCCCAGACCGAGCAGTACTTC	CASSLNGGSAQTEQYF
TRBJ1-4	.	TRBD1	TRBV5-1	15	TGCGCCAGCATGCGGCAGGGGGCGCGGGATGAAAAACTGTTTTTT	CASMRQGARDEKLFF
TRBJ1-5	.	TRBD1	TRBV30	15	TGTGCCTGGACCCGAACGGGACAGGGTAATCAGCCCCAGCATTTT	CAWTRTGQGNQPQHF
TRBJ1-5	.	.	TRBV5-1	15	TGCGCCGGCAGCTTGGGAGCTAGCAGCAATCAGCCCCAGCATTTT	CAGSLGASSNQPQHF
TRBJ2-7	.	.	TRBV5-1	14	TGCGCCAGCAGCCTCCGGGACCTATCCTACGAGCAGTACTTC	CASSLRDLSYEQYF
TRBJ2-1	.	.	TRBV7-2	13	TGTGCCAGCAGCCTAACTAGAAACAATGAGCAGTTCTTC	CASSLTRNNEQFF
TRBJ1-1	.	TRBD1	TRBV9	14	TGTGCCAGCAGCGTAGGACAGGGGGCGGCTCGGGCTTTCTTT	CASSVGQGAARAFF
TRBJ2-1	.	.	TRBV27	17	TGTGCCAGCAGTTCCATCCGAGCTCGGAGCTCCTACAATGAGCAGTTCTTC	CASSSIRARSSYNEQFF
TRBJ1-1	.	.	TRBV7-3	13	TGTGCCAGCAGCTTAATCGGGCGAGTGGAAGCTTTCTTT	CASSLIGRVEAFF
TRBJ2-1	.	.	TRBV6-6	14	TGTGCCAGCAGTTTGGAGAGGGGGTTCAATGAGCAGTTCTTC	CASSLERGFNEQFF
TRBJ2-3	.	TRBD2	TRBV5-4	16	TGTGCCAGCAGCTTAAAGCGGGGGGGCCAGGCAGATACGCAGTATTTT	CASSLKRGGQADTQYF
TRBJ2-1	.	TRBD1	TRBV5-1	15	TGCGCCAGCAGCTTGGGACAGGGAAAGTACAATGAGCAGTTCTTC	CASSLGQGKYNEQFF
TRBJ2-7	.	TRBD2	TRBV19	19	TGTGCCAGTAATATATATGGGGCCGGGGTTAGCGGGAACCCCTACGAGCAGTACTTC	CASNIYGAGVSGNPYEQYF
TRBJ1-5	.	TRBD1	TRBV28	13	TGTGCCAGCGTAGACAGGGTCAATCAGCCCCAGCATTTT	CASVDRVNQPQHF
TRBJ2-5	.	TRBD2	TRBV6-6	14	TGTGCCAGCAGTCCGGGGGGATTCCAAGAGACCCAGTACTTC	CASSPGGFQETQYF
TRBJ1-2	.	.	TRBV28	17	TGTGCCAGCAGTTCAACCGTACCAGGACGGAGGCCGGATGGCTACACCTTC	CASSSTVPGRRPDGYTF
TRBJ2-5	.	.	TRBV10-3	15	TGTGCCATCAGTGATTTCACAGCCCTCCAAGAGACCCAGTACTTC	CAISDFTALQETQYF
TRBJ1-4	.	.	TRBV4-2	16	TGTGCCAGCAGCCAAGGAGAGCACAGAGAGAATGAAAAACTGTTTTTT	CASSQGEHRENEKLFF
TRBJ2-7	once	.	TRBV6-1	13	TGTGCCAGCAGTGAAACGGGAACCTACGAGCAGTACTTC	CASSETGTYEQYF
TRBJ2-1	.	TRBD2	TRBV28	15	TGTGCCAGCAGAACCTCGACTAGCGGCAACAATGAGCAGTTCTTC	CASRTSTSGNNEQFF
TRBJ2-5	.	TRBD2	TRBV18	14	TGTGCCAGCTCACCACTAGCGGGGGTAGAGACCCAGTACTTC	CASSPLAGVETQYF